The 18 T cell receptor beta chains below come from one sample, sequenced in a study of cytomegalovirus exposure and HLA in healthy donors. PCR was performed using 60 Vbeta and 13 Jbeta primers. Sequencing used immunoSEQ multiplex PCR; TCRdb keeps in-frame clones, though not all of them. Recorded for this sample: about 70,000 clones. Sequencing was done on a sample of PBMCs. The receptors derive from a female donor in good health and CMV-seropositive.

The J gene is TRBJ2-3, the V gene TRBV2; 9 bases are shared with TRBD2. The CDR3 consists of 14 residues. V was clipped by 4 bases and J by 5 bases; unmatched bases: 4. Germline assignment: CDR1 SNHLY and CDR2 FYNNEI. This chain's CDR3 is CASSVREGLDTQYF. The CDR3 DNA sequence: TGTGCCAGCAGTGTGCGGGAGGGCCTAGATACGCAGTATTTT.

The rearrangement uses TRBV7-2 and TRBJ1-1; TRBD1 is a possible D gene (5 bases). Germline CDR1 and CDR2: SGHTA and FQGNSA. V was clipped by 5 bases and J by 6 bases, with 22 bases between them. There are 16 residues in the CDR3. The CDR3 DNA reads TGTGCCAGCAGCCCGGCGGGGGTTTGGGGATGGGCTGAAGCTTTCTTT. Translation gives CASSPAGVWGWAEAFF.

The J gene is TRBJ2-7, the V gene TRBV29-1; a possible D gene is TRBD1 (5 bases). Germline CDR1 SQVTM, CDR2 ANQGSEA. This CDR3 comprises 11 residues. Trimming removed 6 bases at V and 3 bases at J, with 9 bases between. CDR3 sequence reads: CSVFRGYEQYF. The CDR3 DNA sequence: TGCAGCGTGTTTAGGGGCTACGAGCAGTACTTC.

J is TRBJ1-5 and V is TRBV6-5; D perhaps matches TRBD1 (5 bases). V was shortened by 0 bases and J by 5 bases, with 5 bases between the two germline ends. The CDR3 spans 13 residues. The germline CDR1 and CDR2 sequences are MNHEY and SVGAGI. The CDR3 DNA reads TGTGCCAGCAGTTACTCAGGGGATCAGCCCCAGCATTTT. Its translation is CASSYSGDQPQHF.

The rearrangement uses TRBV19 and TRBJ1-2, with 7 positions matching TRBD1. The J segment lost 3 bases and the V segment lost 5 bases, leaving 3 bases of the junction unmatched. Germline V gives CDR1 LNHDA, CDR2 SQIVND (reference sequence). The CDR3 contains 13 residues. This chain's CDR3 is CASSLGQYYGYTF. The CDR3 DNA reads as TGTGCCAGTAGTTTGGGACAGTACTATGGCTACACCTTC.

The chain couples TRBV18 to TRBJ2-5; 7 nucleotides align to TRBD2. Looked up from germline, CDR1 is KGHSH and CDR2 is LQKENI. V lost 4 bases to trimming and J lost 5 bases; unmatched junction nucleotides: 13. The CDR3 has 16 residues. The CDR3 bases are TGTGCCAGCTCACTATTTCATAGGACTAGTGGGGAGACCCAGTACTTC. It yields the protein CASSLFHRTSGETQYF.

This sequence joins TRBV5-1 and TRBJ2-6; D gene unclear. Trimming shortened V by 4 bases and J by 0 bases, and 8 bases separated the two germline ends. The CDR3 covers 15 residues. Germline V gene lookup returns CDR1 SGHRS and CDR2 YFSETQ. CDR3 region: CASSLGSSGANVLTF. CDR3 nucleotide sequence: TGCGCCAGCAGCCTAGGAAGCTCTGGGGCCAACGTCCTGACTTTC.

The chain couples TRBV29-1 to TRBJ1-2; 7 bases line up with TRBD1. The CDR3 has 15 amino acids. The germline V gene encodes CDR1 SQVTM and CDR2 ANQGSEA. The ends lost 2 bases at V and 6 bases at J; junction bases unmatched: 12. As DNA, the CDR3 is TGCAGCGTTGAAAGGGACAGTAGGGTTTCGGATGGCTACACCTTC. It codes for CSVERDSRVSDGYTF. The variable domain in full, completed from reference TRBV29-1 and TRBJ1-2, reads SAVISQKPSRDICQRGTSLTIQCQVDSQVTMMFWYRQQPGQSLTLIATANQGSEATYESGFVIDKFPISRPNLTFSTLTVSNMSPEDSSIYLCSVERDSRVSDGYTFGSGTRLTVV.

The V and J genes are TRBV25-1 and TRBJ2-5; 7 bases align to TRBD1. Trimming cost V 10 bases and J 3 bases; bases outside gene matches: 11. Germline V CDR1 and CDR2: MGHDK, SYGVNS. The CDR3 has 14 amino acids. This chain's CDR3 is CATEDREYKETQYF. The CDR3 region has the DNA TGTGCCACCGAAGACAGGGAGTACAAAGAGACCCAGTACTTC.

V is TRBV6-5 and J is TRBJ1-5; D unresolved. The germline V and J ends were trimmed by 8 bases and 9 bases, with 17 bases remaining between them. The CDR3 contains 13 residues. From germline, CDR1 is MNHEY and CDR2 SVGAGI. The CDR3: CASAVGPNRPQHF. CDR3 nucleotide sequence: TGTGCCAGCGCCGTTGGGCCGAACCGGCCCCAGCATTTT.

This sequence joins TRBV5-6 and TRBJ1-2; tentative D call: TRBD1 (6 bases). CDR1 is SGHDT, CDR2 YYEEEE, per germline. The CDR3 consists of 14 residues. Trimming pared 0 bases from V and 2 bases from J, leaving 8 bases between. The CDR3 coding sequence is TGTGCCAGCAGCTTGGAGAGGGGGAACTATGGCTACACCTTC. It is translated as CASSLERGNYGYTF.

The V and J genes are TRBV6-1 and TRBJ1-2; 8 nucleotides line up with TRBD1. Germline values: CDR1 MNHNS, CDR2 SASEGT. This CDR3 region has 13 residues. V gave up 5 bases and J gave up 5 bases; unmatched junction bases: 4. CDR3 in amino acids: CASSPGGGYGYTF. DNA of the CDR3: TGTGCCAGCAGTCCAGGGGGCGGTTATGGCTACACCTTC.

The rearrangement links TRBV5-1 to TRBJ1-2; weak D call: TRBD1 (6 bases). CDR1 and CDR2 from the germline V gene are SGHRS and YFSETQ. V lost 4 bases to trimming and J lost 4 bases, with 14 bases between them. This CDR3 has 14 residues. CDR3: CASSTRTAAYGYTF. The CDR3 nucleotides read TGCGCCAGCAGCACCCGGACAGCGGCCTATGGCTACACCTTC.

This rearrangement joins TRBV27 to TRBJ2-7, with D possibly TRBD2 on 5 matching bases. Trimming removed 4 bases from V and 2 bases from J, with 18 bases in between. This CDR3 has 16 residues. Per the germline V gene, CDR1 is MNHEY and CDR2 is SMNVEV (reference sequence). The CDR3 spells CASSSPFRGKAYEQYF. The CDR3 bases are TGTGCCAGCAGTTCCCCTTTTCGAGGGAAGGCCTACGAGCAGTACTTC.

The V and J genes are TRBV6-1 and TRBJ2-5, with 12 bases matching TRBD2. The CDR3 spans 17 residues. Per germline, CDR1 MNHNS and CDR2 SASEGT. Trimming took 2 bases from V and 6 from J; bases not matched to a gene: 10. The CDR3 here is CASSELATSGGVQTQYF. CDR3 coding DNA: TGTGCCAGCAGTGAATTGGCGACTAGCGGGGGAGTCCAGACCCAGTACTTC.

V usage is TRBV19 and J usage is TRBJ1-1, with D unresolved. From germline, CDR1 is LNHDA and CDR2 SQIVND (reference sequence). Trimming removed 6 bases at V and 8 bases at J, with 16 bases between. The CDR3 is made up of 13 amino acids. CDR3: CASRSGSRLEAFF. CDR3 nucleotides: TGTGCCAGTAGATCCGGGAGCCGGTTGGAAGCTTTCTTT.

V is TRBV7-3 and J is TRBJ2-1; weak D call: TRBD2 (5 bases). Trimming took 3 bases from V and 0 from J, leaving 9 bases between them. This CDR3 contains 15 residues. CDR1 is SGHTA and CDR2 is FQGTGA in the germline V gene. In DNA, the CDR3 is TGTGCCAGCAGCTTGGACTCCAGCTCCTACAATGAGCAGTTCTTC. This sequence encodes CASSLDSSSYNEQFF.

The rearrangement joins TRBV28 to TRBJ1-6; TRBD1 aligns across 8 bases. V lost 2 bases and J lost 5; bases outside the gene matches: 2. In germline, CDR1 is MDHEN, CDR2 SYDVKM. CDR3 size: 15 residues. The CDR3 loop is CASSLKTGDNSPLHF. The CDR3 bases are TGTGCCAGCAGTTTAAAGACAGGGGATAATTCACCCCTCCACTTT.